This T cell receptor beta chain was identified in a study of blood T cell repertoires in COVID-19. Only in-frame clones appear in the TCRdb table, and some are missing; sequencing was by immunoSEQ multiplex PCR. Among about 260,000 clones listed, 84% were seen once. Germline V CDR1 and CDR2: SGHNT, YENEEA. The junction had 6 bases not matched to a gene; V was cut back by 3 bases and J by 0 bases. CDR3 size: 18 residues. Specimen: peripheral blood. This chain connects TRBV11-3 to TRBJ2-1; 12 bases match TRBD2. The clonotype originates from a woman in her thirties or forties who had recovered from COVID-19. The CDR3 loop is CASSLTSGGHSSYNEQFF. The CDR3 DNA reads TGTGCCAGCAGCTTGACTAGCGGGGGCCATAGCTCCTACAATGAGCAGTTCTTC.